Below, one T cell receptor (beta chain) is given with its context. At one of its ends the junction is not consistent with the germline gene, which may arise from a read error. Cohort placement rested on clinical history that participants reported themselves. Recovery among Cohort 3 donors was established by two negative PCRs, clearance, or symptom resolution. Germline-derived CDR1 and CDR2 are LGHDT and YNNKEL (reference sequence). The CDR3 consists of 12 residues. These data are taken from a study of blood T cell repertoires in COVID-19. Study background: The study drew acute and convalescent COVID-19 samples from the United States, Italy and Spain.

The assay was immunoSEQ multiplex PCR, and TCRdb's table has in-frame clones only and misses some. The profile shows 95,000 to 150,000 clones, around 83% of them singletons. The source of this sequence is a woman in her 30s who had recovered from COVID-19. The sequenced sample was PBMCs or T cells enriched from blood (not recorded which). The chain recombines TRBV3-1 (or the pseudogene TRBV3-2) with TRBJ1-4; 7 bases match TRBD1. CDR3 nucleotide sequence: TGTGCCAGCAGCAAACAGGGGCCATTCACCCTTTTT. Translated: CASSKQGPFTLF.